This T cell receptor beta chain was recorded in a study of T cell changes during pregnancy in multiple sclerosis. There are 14 residues in the CDR3. Germline-derived CDR1 and CDR2 are MNHNY and SVGAGI (reference sequence). Trimming removed 4 bases from V and 7 bases from J; junction bases left unmatched: 5. Libraries were prepared by immunoSEQ multiplex PCR; TCRdb keeps only in-frame clonotypes and omits some of them. This table has about 79,000 clones, about 89% appearing once. The genes are TRBV6-6 and TRBJ1-4, with 8 bases lining up with TRBD1. Sequenced here: CD4+ T cells from peripheral blood mononuclear cells, sampled in the second trimester of pregnancy. This TCR was recovered from a female donor with multiple sclerosis, enrolled in a pregnancy study. CDR3 bases: TGTGCCAGCAGTTTAGGACAGGGTGGTGAAAAACTGTTTTTT. Its translation is CASSLGQGGEKLFF.